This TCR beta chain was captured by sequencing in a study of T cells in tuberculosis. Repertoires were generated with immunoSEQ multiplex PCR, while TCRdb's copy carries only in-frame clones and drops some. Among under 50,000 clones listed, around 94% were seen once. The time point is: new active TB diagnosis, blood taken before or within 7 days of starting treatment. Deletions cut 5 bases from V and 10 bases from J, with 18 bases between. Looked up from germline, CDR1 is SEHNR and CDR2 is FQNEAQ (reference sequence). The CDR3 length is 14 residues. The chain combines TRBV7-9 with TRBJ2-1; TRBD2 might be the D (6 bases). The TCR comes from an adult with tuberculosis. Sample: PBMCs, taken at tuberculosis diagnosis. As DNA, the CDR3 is TGTGCCAGCAGCCTGACTAGGACGGGGTTCGAGCAGTTCTTC. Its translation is CASSLTRTGFEQFF.